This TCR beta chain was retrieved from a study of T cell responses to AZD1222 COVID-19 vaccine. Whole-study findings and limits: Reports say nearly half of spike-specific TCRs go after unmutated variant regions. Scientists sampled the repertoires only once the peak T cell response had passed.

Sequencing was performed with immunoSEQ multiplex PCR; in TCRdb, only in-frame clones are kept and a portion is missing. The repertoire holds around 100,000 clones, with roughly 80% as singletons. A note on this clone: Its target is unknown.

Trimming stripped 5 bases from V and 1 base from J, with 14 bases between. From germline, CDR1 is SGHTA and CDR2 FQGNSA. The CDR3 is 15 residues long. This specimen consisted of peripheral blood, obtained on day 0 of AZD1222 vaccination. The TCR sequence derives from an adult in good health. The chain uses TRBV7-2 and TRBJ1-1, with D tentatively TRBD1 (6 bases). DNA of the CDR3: TGTGCCAGCAGCGCGTGGGGACAAACGAACACTGAAGCTTTCTTT. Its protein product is CASSAWGQTNTEAFF.